These 22 T cell receptor beta chains came from one sample sequenced in a study of T cells in Graves' hyperthyroidism and ophthalmopathy. RNA transcripts served as the template for amplifying TCR beta CDR3 regions. RT-PCR in the first round (using the HTBI primer set) targeted the TCR CDR3. TCRdb recomputed calls from the multiplex PCR reads with MiXCR, one row per CDR3 protein. The sample comprises 360,000 or so distinct CDR3 sequences, about 15% of which are singletons, and approximately 19% rests with the top ten. Source material: blood. The receptors come from a woman aged 55-69 years with Graves' ophthalmopathy.

This clonotype has just a few counts. The chain couples TRBV12-3 or TRBV12-4 to TRBJ2-5; 8 bases are shared with TRBD2. V lost 6 bases and J lost 7; bases outside the gene matches: 4. There are 12 residues in the CDR3. CDR3 sequence (DNA): TGTGCCAGCAGCCCCGGGGGGGGGACCCAGTACTTC. Protein product: CASSPGGGTQYF.

At least ten counts were recorded for this clonotype. The rearrangement uses TRBV2 and TRBJ2-2; 11 nucleotides line up with TRBD1. Per the germline V gene, CDR1 is SNHLY and CDR2 is FYNNEI. J was trimmed by 7 bases and V by 5 bases; bases with no gene match: 3. The CDR3 is made up of 14 amino acids. The CDR3 sequence: CASSWTGGIGELFF. The CDR3 DNA is TGTGCCAGCAGTTGGACAGGGGGCATCGGGGAGCTGTTTTTT.

Many counts were recorded for this clonotype. The chain combines TRBV28 with TRBJ2-1, with TRBD1 matching 9 bases. Germline assignment: CDR1 MDHEN and CDR2 SYDVKM. CDR3 length equals 14 residues. J gave up 2 bases and V 10 bases, and 6 bases lay outside the gene matches. The CDR3, as DNA: TGTGCCACTTGGAGGGACAGGGCCTACAATGAGCAGTTCTTC. Residues: CATWRDRAYNEQFF.

The genes are TRBV30 and TRBJ2-2; 7 bases match TRBD2. Looked up from germline, CDR1 is GTSNPN and CDR2 is SVGIG (reference sequence). The CDR3 has 16 amino acids. V shed 7 bases and J 4 bases; nucleotides not matched to a gene: 15. The CDR3 bases are TGTGCCTCAAGGACTGTGGTAGCGGGCGCCACCGGGGAGCTGTTTTTT. Its translation: CASRTVVAGATGELFF.

This clonotype has just a few counts. A junction boundary mismatches the germline segment, possibly from a read error. The V and J genes are TRBV7-9 and TRBJ2-6, with TRBD1 matching over 9 bases. This CDR3 region has 19 residues. Germline CDR1 and CDR2: SEHNR and FQNEAQ (reference sequence). Written as DNA, the CDR3 is TGTGCCAGCAGCCCCAACAGGGGGCAATCCGGTGCTGGGGCCGACGTCCTGACTTTC. It specifies CASSPNRGQSGAGADVLTF.

In its sample, this clonotype was seen many times. The V and J genes are TRBV20-1 and TRBJ2-3, with D tentatively TRBD2 (5 bases). The ends were cut back, 6 bases at V and 4 bases at J, with 11 bases in the middle. The CDR3 runs 12 residues. Germline CDR1 is DFQATT and CDR2 is SNEGSKA (reference sequence). The CDR3 DNA reads as TGCAGTGCACCTACTAGGGCAGATACGCAGTATTTT. This sequence encodes CSAPTRADTQYF.

This clonotype was seen many times. The CDR3 DNA is TGCGCCAGCAGCCTCACCGGGACTTTTTCCAACATTCAGTACTTC. This sequence encodes CASSLTGTFSNIQYF. The chain is built from TRBV5-1 and TRBJ2-4, with D perhaps matching TRBD2 (6 bases). The V gene's germline CDR1 is SGHRS and CDR2 YFSETQ. Trimming cost V 4 bases and J 7 bases, with 18 bases left between them. CDR3 length: 15 residues.

This clonotype was observed a handful of times. The chain combines TRBV2 with TRBJ2-1; 15 bases fit TRBD2. J was trimmed by 9 bases and V by 2 bases; bases with no gene match: 5. Germline V gene lookup returns CDR1 SNHLY and CDR2 FYNNEI. The CDR3 runs to 16 residues. The CDR3 protein is CASSEMGLAGGGEQFF. As DNA, the CDR3 is TGTGCCAGCAGTGAAATGGGACTAGCGGGAGGTGGTGAGCAGTTCTTC.

This clonotype was found a few times. The chain links TRBV11-2 to TRBJ1-1; D gene uncertain. Germline values: CDR1 SGHAT, CDR2 FQNNGV. Trimming stripped 1 base from V and 4 bases from J, with 7 bases between. The CDR3 loop spans 13 amino acids. The CDR3 spells CASSLGVLTEAFF. In nucleotides, the CDR3 is TGTGCCAGCAGCTTAGGGGTTCTCACTGAAGCTTTCTTT.

This clonotype was seen many times. The J gene is TRBJ2-7, the V gene TRBV7-6; possibly TRBD2 for D (5 bases). The length of the CDR3 is 15 residues. V lost 2 bases, J lost 0 bases, and 11 bases lay in between. Germline-derived CDR1 and CDR2 are SGHVS and FNYEAQ. The CDR3 DNA reads TGTGCCAGCAGCTTACGGGCGGGCTCCTCCTACGAGCAGTACTTC. This sequence encodes CASSLRAGSSYEQYF.

The chain uses TRBV19 and TRBJ2-2; D gene uncertain. Trimming took 6 bases from V and 4 from J, leaving 9 bases between them. CDR1 is LNHDA and CDR2 is SQIVND in the germline V gene (reference sequence). The CDR3 totals 13 residues. The CDR3 nucleotides are TGTGCCAGTAGCCGTAGGGCCACCGGGGAGCTGTTTTTT. Protein: CASSRRATGELFF.

In its sample, this clonotype was seen a few times. This chain links TRBV5-6 with TRBJ2-3; D may correspond to TRBD1 or TRBD2 (7 bases each). Germline V gene lookup returns CDR1 SGHDT and CDR2 YYEEEE. The CDR3 is 18 residues long. Trimming stripped 4 bases from V and 1 base from J, with 22 bases between. The DNA for the CDR3 is TGTGCCAGCAGCCAGACAGGGATCGGGGGGTACGGCACAGATACGCAGTATTTT. This gives the protein CASSQTGIGGYGTDTQYF.

This clonotype has at least ten counts. The rearrangement uses TRBV2 and TRBJ1-3, with D hard to call. Trimming took 4 bases from V and 4 from J, leaving 8 bases between them. The germline V gene encodes CDR1 SNHLY and CDR2 FYNNEI. CDR3 length: 13 amino acids. The CDR3 DNA is TGTGCCAGCAGTGGAGGCAGGGGAAACACCATATATTTT. Translating gives CASSGGRGNTIYF.

This clonotype was recorded many times. The genes are TRBV11-2 and TRBJ2-7; D may be TRBD2 (6 bases). Trimming took off 0 bases at V and 0 bases at J, with 12 bases between the two ends. The CDR3 runs to 16 residues. Germline CDR1 and CDR2: SGHAT and FQNNGV. The CDR3 region is CASSLDFGGASYEQYF. Written as DNA, the CDR3 is TGTGCCAGCAGCTTAGATTTCGGAGGGGCCTCCTACGAGCAGTACTTC.

This clonotype showed up many times. For the CDR3, the DNA is TGTGCCAGCAGCATGAGACTAGCGGGAGACCCTATCTACAATGAGCAGTTCTTC. Protein product: CASSMRLAGDPIYNEQFF. The chain uses TRBV5-5 and TRBJ2-1; 12 nucleotides line up with TRBD2. This CDR3 has 18 amino acids. Germline CDR1 reads SGHKS; CDR2 reads YYEKEE (reference sequence). Germline trimming cut 4 bases from V and 3 bases from J; bases unmatched to any gene: 11.

This clonotype has at least ten counts. The chain combines TRBV6-5 with TRBJ2-7, with TRBD2 identical over 10 bases. The CDR3 contains 18 residues. Germline values: CDR1 MNHEY, CDR2 SVGAGI. Trimming cost V 2 bases and J 1 base; bases outside gene matches: 11. This CDR3 is CASSYRASGSGSSYEQYF. The CDR3 bases are TGTGCCAGCAGTTACAGGGCTAGCGGGAGTGGTTCTTCCTACGAGCAGTACTTC.

The chain combines TRBV20-1 with TRBJ2-7; perhaps TRBD1 as D (6 bases). Germline lookup yields CDR1 DFQATT and CDR2 SNEGSKA (reference sequence). The CDR3 has 10 amino acids. V lost 7 bases and J lost 5, with 9 bases in between. CDR3 in DNA: TGCAGTGGACAGGATAACGAGCAGTACTTC. It translates to CSGQDNEQYF.

The gene calls are TRBV28 and TRBJ2-1; 12 positions match TRBD2. The trim removed 6 bases at V and 8 bases at J, leaving 11 bases unmatched. CDR1 and CDR2 (germline): MDHEN, SYDVKM. This CDR3 comprises 16 residues. The CDR3 reads CASSILAGGVFHEQFF. In DNA, the CDR3 is TGTGCCAGCAGCATACTAGCGGGAGGTGTTTTTCATGAGCAGTTCTTC.

J is TRBJ1-5 and V is TRBV20-1; D remains unclear. Trimming took 3 bases from V and 4 from J, leaving 13 bases between them. From germline, CDR1 is DFQATT and CDR2 SNEGSKA (reference sequence). The CDR3 totals 14 residues. The CDR3 is CSASRAQQNQPQHF. The DNA of the CDR3 is TGCAGTGCTAGCCGGGCGCAGCAGAATCAGCCCCAGCATTTT.

Of note for this clonotype: This may be a read error: a much more frequent sequence differs by one nucleotide. The chain is built from TRBV28 and TRBJ2-7, with D possibly matching TRBD2 (6 bases). From germline, CDR1 is MDHEN and CDR2 SYDVKM. The CDR3 is 14 residues long. The ends were cut back, 10 bases at V and 4 bases at J, with 20 bases in the middle. Written as DNA, the CDR3 is TGTGCCAACAGCACCACCTTAGCGGAGTACGAGCAGTACTTC. This codes for CANSTTLAEYEQYF.

This clonotype was seen repeatedly, ten times or more. The genes are TRBV28 and TRBJ2-1, with a possible D match to TRBD2 (6 bases). V dropped 5 bases and J dropped 8 bases, with 25 bases sitting between them. CDR1 is MDHEN, CDR2 SYDVKM, per germline. CDR3 length: 17 residues. The CDR3, as DNA: TGTGCCAGCAGTCCCCCGTGGGGCGGGGTGCTTTTCGATGAGCAGTTCTTC. It encodes CASSPPWGGVLFDEQFF.

This chain uses TRBV14 with TRBJ2-7; 9 bases agree with TRBD1. Germline V gives CDR1 SGHDN, CDR2 FVKESK. The junction had 6 bases not matched to a gene; V was cut back by 6 bases and J by 3 bases. The CDR3 covers 14 residues. The CDR3 loop reads CASSPWDRDYEQYF. For the CDR3, the DNA is TGTGCCAGCAGTCCCTGGGACAGGGACTACGAGCAGTACTTC.